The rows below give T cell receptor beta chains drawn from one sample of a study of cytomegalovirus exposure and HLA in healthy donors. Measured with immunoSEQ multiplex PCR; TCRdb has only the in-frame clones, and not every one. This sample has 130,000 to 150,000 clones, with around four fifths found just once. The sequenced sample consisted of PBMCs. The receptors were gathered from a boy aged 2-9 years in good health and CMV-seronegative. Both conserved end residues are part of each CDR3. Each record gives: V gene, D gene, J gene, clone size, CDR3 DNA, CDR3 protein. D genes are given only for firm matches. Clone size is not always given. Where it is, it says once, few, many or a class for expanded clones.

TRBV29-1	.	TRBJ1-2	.	TGCAGCGTCCGACTCTTGGAGGGGAGCTATGGCTACACCTTC	CSVRLLEGSYGYTF
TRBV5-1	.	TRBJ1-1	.	TGCGCCAGCAGTCGGGGAGACACTGAAGCTTTCTTT	CASSRGDTEAFF
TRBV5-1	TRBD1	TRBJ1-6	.	TGCGCCAGCAGGCCGGGACAGACGATCCACAGCTCCTATAATTCACCCCTCCACTTT	CASRPGQTIHSSYNSPLHF
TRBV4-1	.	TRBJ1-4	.	TGCGCCAGCAGCCAAGGCGTGGGGCAGTCGTCGGCTAATGAAAAACTGTTTTTT	CASSQGVGQSSANEKLFF
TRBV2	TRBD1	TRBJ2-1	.	TGTGCCAGCAGTGAGACAGGGAATGAGCAGTTCTTC	CASSETGNEQFF
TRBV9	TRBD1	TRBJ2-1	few	TGTGCCAGCAGCGTAGTTGGTAACAGGGGCAATGAGCAGTTCTTC	CASSVVGNRGNEQFF
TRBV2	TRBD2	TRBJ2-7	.	TGTGCCAGCAGTGAAAACTTAGCGGGTAGAACTTACGAGCAGTACTTC	CASSENLAGRTYEQYF
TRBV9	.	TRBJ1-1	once	TGTGCCAGCAGCGTATCAGGCGGAGGGGTGGTGAACACTGAAGCTTTCTTT	CASSVSGGGVVNTEAFF
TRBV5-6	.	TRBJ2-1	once	TGTGCCAGCAGCTCTTGGGACACCGACGGGCGCCCCTACAATGAGCAGTTCTTC	CASSSWDTDGRPYNEQFF
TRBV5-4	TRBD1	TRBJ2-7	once	TGTGCCAGCAGCTTTGGACAGGGGAGGTACGAGCAGTACTTC	CASSFGQGRYEQYF
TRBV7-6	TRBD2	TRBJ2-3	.	TGTGCCAGCAGCGAGTACCGACTAGCGGGGGGACACACAGATACGCAGTATTTT	CASSEYRLAGGHTDTQYF
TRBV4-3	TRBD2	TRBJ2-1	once	TGCGCCAGCAGCCAAGATAATTGCGGGAGTTTTACCTACAATGAGCAGTTCTTC	CASSQDNCGSFTYNEQFF
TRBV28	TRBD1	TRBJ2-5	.	TGTGCCAGCAGCTCAGGGGGACAGGGCTTGGGGGAGACCCAGTACTTC	CASSSGGQGLGETQYF
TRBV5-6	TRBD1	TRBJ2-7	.	TGTGCCAGCAGCTCAGGGCGACAGGGTTACGAGCAGTACTTC	CASSSGRQGYEQYF
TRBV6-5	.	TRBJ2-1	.	TGTGCCAGCAGCCGGGGAGTTGGGTCCTACAATGAGCAGTTCTTC	CASSRGVGSYNEQFF
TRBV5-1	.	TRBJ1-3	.	TGCGCCAGCAGCCCCGGGGGGGACTCTGGAAACACCATATATTTT	CASSPGGDSGNTIYF
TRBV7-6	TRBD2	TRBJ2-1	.	TGTGCCAGCAGCTTTCGATCGGTGGTAGGCGCTAGCGGCCCGGACAATGAGCAGTTCTTC	CASSFRSVVGASGPDNEQFF
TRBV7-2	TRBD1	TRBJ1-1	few	TGTGCCAGCAGCTTAGTAGGACAGGGAAAGGCTGAAGCTTTCTTT	CASSLVGQGKAEAFF
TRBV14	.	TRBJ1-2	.	TGTGCCAGCAGCCAAGACGGGATGTACTATGGCTACACCTTC	CASSQDGMYYGYTF
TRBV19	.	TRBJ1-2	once	TGTGCCAGTAGGGGACAATTCGATAACTATGGCTACACCTTC	CASRGQFDNYGYTF
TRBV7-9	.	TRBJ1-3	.	TGTGCCAGCAGCTTAGAAAGGGGCTCTGGAAACACCATATATTTT	CASSLERGSGNTIYF
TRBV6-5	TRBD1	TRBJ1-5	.	TGTGCCAGCAGTTACGCCAGGGGGAATCAGCCCCAGCATTTT	CASSYARGNQPQHF
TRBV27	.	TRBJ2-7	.	TGTGCCAGCAGTTTACTCCTGGGGGGCTACGAGCAGTACTTC	CASSLLLGGYEQYF
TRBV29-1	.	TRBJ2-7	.	TGCAGCGTTGAAGAGGAGAACCCCTACGAGCAGTACTTC	CSVEEENPYEQYF
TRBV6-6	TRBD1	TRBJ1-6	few	TGTGCCAGCAGTCAGGGGGCCTATAATTCACCCCTCCACTTT	CASSQGAYNSPLHF
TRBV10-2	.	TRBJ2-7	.	TGCGCCAGCACGACAGTCCCCTACGAGCAGTACTTC	CASTTVPYEQYF
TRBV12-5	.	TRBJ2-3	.	TGTGCTAGTGGTTTAGGCGGGACAGATACGCAGTATTTT	CASGLGGTDTQYF
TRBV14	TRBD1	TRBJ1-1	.	TGTGCCAGCAGCCCCGTCCCGGGACAGGGACGGACTGAAGCTTTCTTT	CASSPVPGQGRTEAFF
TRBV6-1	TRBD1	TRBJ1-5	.	TGTGCCAGCAGGGGGAACCCAGGGGGCCCTCAGCCCCAGCATTTT	CASRGNPGGPQPQHF
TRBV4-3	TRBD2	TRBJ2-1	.	TGCGCCAGCAGCCGGGGGACTAGCGGCAGCTCCTACAATGAGCAGTTCTTC	CASSRGTSGSSYNEQFF
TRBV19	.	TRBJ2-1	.	TGTGCCAGTAGTTGGGGCAAAGCCTACAATGAGCAGTTCTTC	CASSWGKAYNEQFF
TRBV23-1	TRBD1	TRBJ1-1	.	TGCGCCAGCAGTCAATCACGAGGGGGCAACACTGAAGCTTTCTTT	CASSQSRGGNTEAFF
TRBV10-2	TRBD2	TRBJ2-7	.	TGCGCCAGCAGTGACTCTGAGTTAGCGGGAAAAGAAAACGAGCAGTACTTC	CASSDSELAGKENEQYF
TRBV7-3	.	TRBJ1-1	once	TGTGCCAGCAGCTTCCAAGGGGGCACTGAAGCTTTCTTT	CASSFQGGTEAFF
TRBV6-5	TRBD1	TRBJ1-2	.	TGTGCCAGCAGAAACCCGGCTCACAGGGGGAGGCGGTGCACCTTC	CASRNPAHRGRRCTF
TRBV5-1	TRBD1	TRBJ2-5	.	TGCGCCAGCAGCACCGGGACAGGGAAACAAGAGACCCAGTACTTC	CASSTGTGKQETQYF
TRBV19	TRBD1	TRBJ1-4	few	TGTGCCAGTAGTGCGCCCGGGACAGTGAGTGAAAAACTGTTTTTT	CASSAPGTVSEKLFF
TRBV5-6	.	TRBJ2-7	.	TGTGCCAGCAGCTTGTTTGAGGACTACGAGCAGTACTTC	CASSLFEDYEQYF
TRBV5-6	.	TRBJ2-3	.	TGTGCCAGCAGCTTCGAGGATACGCAGTATTTT	CASSFEDTQYF
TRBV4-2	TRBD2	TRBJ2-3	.	TGTGCCAGCAGCCCCCATAGCGGGGAGAGCACAGATACGCAGTATTTT	CASSPHSGESTDTQYF
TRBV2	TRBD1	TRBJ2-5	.	TGTGCCAGCAGTGTCCCCGGACAGGACCACACGACCCAGTACTTC	CASSVPGQDHTTQYF
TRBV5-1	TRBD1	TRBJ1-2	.	TGCGCCAGCAGCTTGGGACAGGGCGGCTATGGCTACACCTTC	CASSLGQGGYGYTF
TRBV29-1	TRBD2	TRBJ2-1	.	TGCAGCGTTGATCTGTCGAGCGGGGGACACAATGAGCAGTTCTTC	CSVDLSSGGHNEQFF
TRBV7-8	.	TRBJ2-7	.	TGTGCCAGCAGCCTTGGGATCCCGTCGCAGGGGGGTTACGAGCAGTACTTC	CASSLGIPSQGGYEQYF
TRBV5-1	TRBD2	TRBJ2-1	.	TGCGCCAGCAGGCCTAGCGGGAGCTCCTACAATGAGCAGTTCTTC	CASRPSGSSYNEQFF
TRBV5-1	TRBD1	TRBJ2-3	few	TGCGCCAGCAGCTATACAGGGGGAGATACGCAGTATTTT	CASSYTGGDTQYF